This T cell receptor beta chain is drawn from a study of blood T cells in healthy people across ages. There were healthy Caucasian individuals from Russia, aged about 6 to 100, serving as donors. The authors extracted at least 5 micrograms of total RNA per sample. Findings of the study overall: Naive and antigen-experienced cells could not be conclusively compared, given unsorted PBMCs.

This clonotype has just a few counts. No antigen is known for it. A second 7 to 11 cycle PCR used barcoded and J-beta primers. TCRdb used MiXCR to reprocess the 5' RACE reads, holding one entry per CDR3 protein. Found here are around 1,600,000 distinct CDR3 sequences, about 42% of them singletons; the top ten hold approximately 4.1%. From germline, CDR1 is DFQATT and CDR2 SNEGSKA (reference sequence). The CDR3 covers 14 residues. Between the trimmed V and J ends, which lost 2 bases and 3 bases, there was a span of 11 bases. The rearrangement joins TRBV20-1 to TRBJ2-1; a possible D gene is TRBD1 (5 bases). This clonotype was sampled from a woman under 30 in good health. The sequencing input was blood. In DNA form, the CDR3 reads TGCAGTGCTAGAACCGACAGAGACTACAATGAGCAGTTCTTC. It yields the protein CSARTDRDYNEQFF.